The 10 T cell receptor beta chains listed next were all sequenced from one sample in a study of Tregs in tolerant kidney transplant recipients. Sequencing was performed with immunoSEQ multiplex PCR; in TCRdb, only in-frame clones are kept and a portion is missing. The data show some 70,000 clones, roughly 90% seen once. This sample comprised CD8+ T cells from blood, obtained before the transplant. Source of these receptors: a human donor who received a combined kidney and bone marrow transplant.

The CDR3: CASSGWTVKGAGTQYF. The CDR3 DNA sequence: TGTGCCAGCAGCGGATGGACTGTGAAGGGGGCAGGTACGCAGTATTTT. This chain uses TRBV5-6 with TRBJ2-3, with 7 nucleotides matching TRBD1. CDR1 is SGHDT, CDR2 YYEEEE, per germline. The CDR3 runs 16 residues. Losses at the gene ends were 4 bases for V and 8 bases for J; bases not matched to a gene: 16. Together with reference TRBV5-6 and TRBJ2-3, the CDR3 gives the full variable domain: DAGVTQSPTHLIKTRGQQVTLRCSPKSGHDTVSWYQQALGQGPQFIFQYYEEEERQRGNFPDRFSGHQFPNYSSELNVNALLLGDSALYLCASSGWTVKGAGTQYFGPGTRLTVL.

This sequence joins TRBV9 and TRBJ2-7; 8 positions match TRBD2. With V trimmed by 3 bases and J by 6 bases, 11 bases remained unmatched. Germline V lookup: CDR1 SGDLS, CDR2 YYNGEE. There are 15 residues in the CDR3. The CDR3 protein is CASSENGGVPGEQYF. In nucleotides, the CDR3 is TGTGCCAGCAGCGAGAACGGGGGGGTGCCGGGCGAGCAGTACTTC.

This chain joins TRBV30 and TRBJ2-1; 12 bases fit TRBD2. The ends lost 0 bases at V and 2 bases at J; junction bases unmatched: 17. Germline CDR1 and CDR2: GTSNPN and SVGIG (reference sequence). The CDR3 length is 21 residues. The CDR3 loop reads CAWSVSDLAGGGGGTYNEQFF. In DNA, the CDR3 is TGTGCCTGGAGTGTAAGCGATCTAGCGGGAGGGGGGGGAGGAACCTACAATGAGCAGTTCTTC.

The chain joins TRBV6-5 to TRBJ2-1; D might be TRBD1 (6 bases). V gave up 3 bases and J gave up 6 bases, with 12 bases separating them. This CDR3 spans 14 amino acids. CDR1 MNHEY and CDR2 SVGAGI come from the germline V gene. CDR3 sequence: CASSYRGHVNEQFF. The CDR3 DNA reads as TGTGCCAGCAGTTATCGGGGACATGTCAATGAGCAGTTCTTC.

The CDR3 reads CASSFPPRGGETGELFF. CDR3 nucleotides: TGTGCCAGCAGCTTCCCCCCCCGGGGGGGAGAGACCGGGGAGCTGTTTTTT. This chain uses TRBV7-6 with TRBJ2-2, with 8 bases identical to TRBD2. The CDR3 sequence is 17 residues long. Trimming removed 3 bases from V and 5 bases from J; junction bases left unmatched: 11. Germline-derived CDR1 and CDR2 are SGHVS and FNYEAQ.

This clone showed up just once. This sequence joins TRBV11-3 and TRBJ2-7; D gene unclear. This CDR3 region has 11 residues. Per germline, CDR1 SGHNT and CDR2 YENEEA. V gave up 3 bases and J gave up 6 bases, with 6 bases separating them. The CDR3: CASSFVSEQYF. CDR3 sequence (DNA): TGTGCCAGCAGCTTTGTGAGCGAGCAGTACTTC.

This chain joins TRBV30 and TRBJ1-2; 9 positions agree with TRBD1. Trimming cost V 5 bases and J 8 bases; bases outside gene matches: 12. The CDR3 is 14 residues long. CDR1 GTSNPN and CDR2 SVGIG come from the germline V gene (reference sequence). Written as DNA, the CDR3 is TGTGCCTGGGAACCGGGACAGGGCCCTTTGGGCTACACCTTC. This encodes CAWEPGQGPLGYTF.

The V and J genes are TRBV19 and TRBJ1-1; perhaps TRBD1 as D (6 bases). Trimming stripped 0 bases from V and 11 bases from J, with 10 bases between. The germline V gene has CDR1 LNHDA and CDR2 SQIVND (reference sequence). The CDR3 runs to 12 residues. The chain's CDR3 is CASSIEPGEAFF. CDR3 sequence (DNA): TGTGCCAGTAGTATAGAACCAGGGGAGGCTTTCTTT.

This chain uses TRBV4-3 with TRBJ2-5; TRBD2 agrees at 12 bases. Germline trimming cut 3 bases from V and 5 bases from J; bases unmatched to any gene: 7. Looked up from germline, CDR1 is LGHNA and CDR2 is YSLEER. The CDR3 totals 16 residues. This CDR3 reads CASSQSASGGAETQYF. CDR3 coding DNA: TGCGCCAGCAGCCAGTCTGCTAGCGGGGGGGCGGAGACCCAGTACTTC.

The rearrangement uses TRBV11-2 and TRBJ1-1; unclear D gene. Germline loops: CDR1 SGHAT, CDR2 FQNNGV. The V end was cut by 1 base, the J end by 4 bases, with 7 bases between. The CDR3 length is 13 residues. For the CDR3, the DNA is TGTGCCAGCAGCTTAGGAGGTATCACTGAAGCTTTCTTT. Translated, it gives CASSLGGITEAFF.